This is a list of T cell receptor beta chains from one sample in a study of CD8 T cells in ankylosing spondylitis. TCRdb itself ran the 5' RACE reads through MiXCR, one entry per CDR3 protein. The table has about 700,000 distinct CDR3 sequences, 15% to 20% seen once. Sequencing was done on a sample of blood, either unsorted or a sorted T cell fraction (not recorded which). These receptors came from a male donor with ankylosing spondylitis. The CDR3 runs from the conserved cysteine through the conserved F or W. D genes are given only for firm matches. Expanded clones get a size class; other rows say once, few or many, or leave the size out.

cdr3_aa,cdr3_nt,j_call,d_call,v_call,clone_size
CASKLGQQETQYF,TGTGCCAGCAAGTTGGGACAGCAAGAGACCCAGTACTTC,TRBJ2-5,TRBD1,TRBV11-3,.
CASSLAAGANEQFF,TGTGCCAGCAGCTTAGCAGCGGGAGCGAATGAGCAGTTCTTC,TRBJ2-1,TRBD2,TRBV7-8,.
CASSQILARTDTQYF,TGTGCCAGCAGCCAAATTCTAGCGAGAACAGATACGCAGTATTTT,TRBJ2-3,.,TRBV7-2,.
CASSLKGPVVEENYEQYF,TGTGCCAGCAGTTTAAAGGGGCCCGTAGTGGAGGAGAATTACGAGCAGTACTTC,TRBJ2-7,.,TRBV6-5,.
CSATPPGETQYF,TGCAGTGCTACCCCCCCAGGAGAGACCCAGTACTTC,TRBJ2-5,.,TRBV20-1,.
CASSKLAGVFPWEQFF,TGTGCCAGCAGTAAACTAGCGGGAGTTTTCCCGTGGGAGCAGTTCTTC,TRBJ2-1,TRBD2,TRBV6-2/TRBV6-3,many
CASSFPGTGDTGELFF,TGCGCCAGCAGTTTCCCCGGGACAGGGGACACCGGGGAGCTGTTTTTT,TRBJ2-2,TRBD1,TRBV5-1,few
CSVEWGKKAFF,TGCAGCGTTGAATGGGGGAAAAAAGCTTTCTTT,TRBJ1-1,.,TRBV29-1,once
CASSWWREGAADTQYF,TGTGCCAGCAGCTGGTGGCGGGAGGGGGCGGCAGATACGCAGTATTTT,TRBJ2-3,TRBD2,TRBV28,.
CASRKGGDEQFF,TGTGCCAGCAGGAAGGGTGGCGATGAGCAGTTCTTC,TRBJ2-1,.,TRBV27,.
CASSLRDTLQETQYF,TGTGCCAGCAGTTTAAGGGACACATTACAGGAGACCCAGTACTTC,TRBJ2-5,.,TRBV12-3/TRBV12-4,few
CASSSTQGKVNTEAFF,TGTGCCAGCAGCTCCACCCAGGGCAAGGTGAACACTGAAGCTTTCTTT,TRBJ1-1,.,TRBV7-3,few
CASSPQSSAVEKLFF,TGCGCCAGCAGCCCGCAGTCAAGCGCTGTTGAAAAACTGTTTTTT,TRBJ1-4,.,TRBV5-1,.
CASSNRDRAYEQYF,TGTGCCAGCAGCAACCGGGACAGAGCCTACGAGCAGTACTTC,TRBJ2-7,TRBD1,TRBV5-5,few
CASSPGGAGYTF,TGTGCCAGCAGCCCGGGGGGGGCCGGCTACACCTTC,TRBJ1-2,.,TRBV6-5,few
CASSNQGGLNEQYF,TGTGCCAGCAGCAATCAGGGAGGGTTGAACGAGCAGTACTTC,TRBJ2-7,TRBD2,TRBV7-9,few
CSARDVRQGTPYGYTF,TGCAGTGCTAGAGACGTCAGACAGGGGACTCCCTATGGCTACACCTTC,TRBJ1-2,TRBD1,TRBV20-1,.
CASSQEYRSKSYNEQFF,TGTGCCAGCAGCCAAGAGTATAGGAGTAAATCCTACAATGAGCAGTTCTTC,TRBJ2-1,.,TRBV14,.
CASSLEGRHKPEETQYF,TGTGCCAGCAGCTTAGAGGGTCGACACAAGCCGGAGGAGACCCAGTACTTC,TRBJ2-5,.,TRBV7-8,.
CASHRVSGELFF,TGTGCCAGCCATAGGGTGTCCGGGGAGCTGTTTTTT,TRBJ2-2,.,TRBV6-1,few
CASVPLAGGYNEQFF,TGTGCTAGTGTCCCCCTAGCGGGGGGCTACAATGAGCAGTTCTTC,TRBJ2-1,TRBD2,TRBV12-5,.
CASSQLDRSNQPQHF,TGTGCCAGCAGCCAGCTGGACAGAAGCAATCAGCCCCAGCATTTT,TRBJ1-5,.,TRBV7-2,many
CSVEDDRGRTGELFF,TGCAGCGTTGAAGATGATCGGGGGCGCACCGGGGAGCTGTTTTTT,TRBJ2-2,.,TRBV29-1,few
CASSGRWGSEAFF,TGTGCCAGCAGCGGGCGGTGGGGGAGTGAAGCTTTCTTT,TRBJ1-1,.,TRBV9,.
CASSYVNAIDEQFF,TGTGCCAGCAGTTACGTGAACGCGATCGATGAGCAGTTCTTC,TRBJ2-1,.,TRBV6-2/TRBV6-3,.
CSVEDRGAEAFF,TGCAGCGTAGAGGACAGGGGTGCTGAAGCTTTCTTT,TRBJ1-1,TRBD1,TRBV29-1,once
CASSWDRGPQETQYF,TGTGCCAGCAGTTGGGACAGGGGGCCCCAAGAGACCCAGTACTTC,TRBJ2-5,TRBD1,TRBV12-3/TRBV12-4,few
CASRGGSRNIQYF,TGTGCCAGCAGGGGAGGGTCCCGAAACATTCAGTACTTC,TRBJ2-4,TRBD2,TRBV28,.
CASSLTTSSYNEQFF,TGTGCCAGCAGCTTGACCACGAGCTCCTACAATGAGCAGTTCTTC,TRBJ2-1,.,TRBV5-5,.
CASSQDEASGSDEQYF,TGTGCCAGCAGCCAAGACGAGGCTAGCGGGAGCGACGAGCAGTACTTC,TRBJ2-7,TRBD2,TRBV4-2,.
CSARISGRAAYEQYF,TGCAGTGCCAGGATAAGCGGGAGGGCCGCCTACGAGCAGTACTTC,TRBJ2-7,TRBD2,TRBV20-1,.
CASSLAGGGELFF,TGTGCCAGCAGTTTAGCGGGCGGCGGGGAGCTGTTTTTT,TRBJ2-2,.,TRBV12-3/TRBV12-4,many
CATSIQGFTETQYF,TGTGCCACCAGCATTCAGGGGTTTACAGAGACCCAGTACTTC,TRBJ2-5,.,TRBV15,.
CASRTGDLEAFF,TGTGCCAGCAGAACAGGGGACCTTGAAGCTTTCTTT,TRBJ1-1,TRBD1,TRBV12-3/TRBV12-4,.
CASSQPDSYSYEQYF,TGTGCCAGCAGCCAACCGGACAGCTACTCCTACGAGCAGTACTTC,TRBJ2-7,.,TRBV3-1,few
CAWSGLAVDNEQFF,TGTGCCTGGAGTGGACTAGCGGTCGACAATGAGCAGTTCTTC,TRBJ2-1,TRBD2,TRBV30,.
CASSPSSGSSYEQYF,TGCGCCAGCAGCCCCTCCAGCGGTAGCTCCTACGAGCAGTACTTC,TRBJ2-7,.,TRBV5-1,many
CATSRDWYRTDTQYF,TGTGCCACCAGCAGAGATTGGTACAGAACAGATACGCAGTATTTT,TRBJ2-3,.,TRBV15,few
CASSHRDRLGEQYF,TGTGCCAGCAGTCACCGGGACAGGTTGGGCGAGCAGTACTTC,TRBJ2-7,TRBD1,TRBV27,.
CSARGQGGISGANVLTF,TGCAGCGCACGTGGACAGGGTGGAATCTCTGGGGCCAACGTCCTGACTTTC,TRBJ2-6,TRBD1,TRBV29-1,few
CASSYPPGQAPNEQFF,TGTGCCAGCAGTTATCCCCCGGGACAGGCACCGAATGAGCAGTTCTTC,TRBJ2-1,TRBD1,TRBV3-1,.